Below, 28 T cell receptor beta chains from the same sample are listed, as sequenced in a study of T cell repertoires in cytomegalovirus infection. TCRdb reprocessed the reads via MiXCR and lists one record per CDR3 protein. Of approximately 750,000 distinct CDR3 sequences in the sample, under 40% are singletons; the top ten hold under 3%. The sample taken for sequencing was PBMCs. Every receptor here comes from a human donor in good health (CMV status not recorded). Some clones in this sample may be carry-over from other donors' samples.

As to this clonotype: Given a much more abundant clone one base away, this may be a read error. V gene TRBV10-3 combines with J gene TRBJ1-5; 10 nucleotides match TRBD1. CDR1 is ENHRY, CDR2 SYGVKD, per germline. This CDR3 has 15 amino acids. DNA for the CDR3: TGTACCATCAGTGAGGGGACAGGGGTGATCCAGCCCCAGCATTTT. Residues: CTISEGTGVIQPQHF.

The chain joins TRBV4-2 to TRBJ2-1, with TRBD1 matching 7 bases. The germline V gene has CDR1 LGHNA and CDR2 YNFKEQ. CDR3 length: 15 amino acids. J was trimmed by 5 bases and V by 0 bases; bases with no gene match: 4. CDR3 sequence (DNA): TGTGCCAGCAGCCAAGAGCTAGGGGGCCACAATGAGCAGTTCTTC. As protein: CASSQELGGHNEQFF.

The chain is built from TRBV27 and TRBJ1-2; TRBD1 matches at 10 bases. This CDR3 has 13 residues. The V and J ends lost 8 bases and 7 bases, in that order; junction bases with no gene match: 7. Per the germline V gene, CDR1 is MNHEY and CDR2 is SMNVEV (reference sequence). CDR3 loop: CASWDRGSFGYTF. Here the CDR3 DNA reads TGTGCCAGCTGGGACAGGGGTTCTTTTGGCTACACCTTC.

This clonotype was detected only a few times. The chain combines TRBV12-3 or TRBV12-4 with TRBJ2-5; D is possibly TRBD2 (6 bases). V lost 3 bases and J 2 bases, leaving 10 bases between the germline ends. The CDR3 totals 14 residues. The CDR3 DNA reads TGTGCCAGCAGTTTGGGACTTTTTCAAGAGACCCAGTACTTC. Protein product: CASSLGLFQETQYF.

The rearrangement links TRBV28 to TRBJ2-5, with D possibly matching TRBD1 (6 bases). CDR1 is MDHEN, CDR2 SYDVKM, per germline. The V end was cut by 4 bases, the J end by 12 bases, with 15 bases between. The CDR3 extends over 12 amino acids. CDR3: CASSSSGTTEYF. Here the CDR3 DNA reads TGTGCCAGCAGTTCCTCCGGGACAACGGAGTACTTC.

This rearrangement joins TRBV9 to TRBJ1-1; no reliable D call. Trimming took off 3 bases at V and 5 bases at J, with 8 bases between the two ends. Germline V CDR1 and CDR2: SGDLS, YYNGEE. The CDR3 length is 12 residues. The CDR3 DNA follows: TGTGCCAGCAGCGACGTGCGTACTGAAGCTTTCTTT. It encodes CASSDVRTEAFF.

This clonotype was seen at least ten times. The chain recombines TRBV7-2 with TRBJ1-1, with D possibly being TRBD1 (5 bases). Germline V gene lookup returns CDR1 SGHTA and CDR2 FQGNSA. The CDR3 covers 19 residues. V was cut by 2 bases and J by 1 base, with 23 bases left in between. The DNA for the CDR3 is TGTGCCAGCAGCTTATTCATTGGGGGATTCGCCTCTTCGAACACTGAAGCTTTCTTT. As protein: CASSLFIGGFASSNTEAFF.

This clonotype was picked up a small number of times. V usage is TRBV29-1 and J usage is TRBJ2-1, with 14 bases matching TRBD2. V was pared by 4 bases and J by 9 bases, with 11 bases of the junction left unmatched. Germline CDR1 reads SQVTM; CDR2 reads ANQGSEA. The length of the CDR3 is 16 residues. CDR3 bases: TGCAGCGTTGGACCCGGGACTAGCGGGAGAGTAAGTGAGCAGTTCTTC. Protein product: CSVGPGTSGRVSEQFF.

This clonotype was seen at least ten times. This sequence joins TRBV7-2 and TRBJ2-5, with TRBD2 matching 8 bases. The V segment lost 1 base and the J segment 2 bases; nucleotides outside the gene matches: 6. Germline-derived CDR1 and CDR2 are SGHTA and FQGNSA. CDR3 length equals 16 residues. CDR3 protein: CASSLGLAGSQETQYF. The CDR3 region has the DNA TGTGCCAGCAGCTTAGGGTTAGCGGGATCTCAAGAGACCCAGTACTTC.

The chain combines TRBV5-6 with TRBJ2-1; 7 nucleotides align to TRBD2. The V gene end was trimmed by 0 bases and the J gene end by 0 bases; junction bases not matched to a gene: 3. This CDR3 is built from 16 residues. Per the germline V gene, CDR1 is SGHDT and CDR2 is YYEEEE. The CDR3 protein is CASSLGEGYSYNEQFF. CDR3 DNA: TGTGCCAGCAGCTTGGGGGAGGGGTACTCCTACAATGAGCAGTTCTTC.

The chain combines TRBV7-2 with TRBJ1-2; D not certain. The V gene lost 5 bases and the J gene lost 4 bases, with 14 bases spanning the gap. The CDR3 contains 14 residues. CDR1 and CDR2 (germline): SGHTA, FQGNSA. CDR3 DNA sequence: TGTGCCAGCAGCGCCGACCCGAGTATCTATGGCTACACCTTC. Amino acids: CASSADPSIYGYTF.

This clonotype was seen more than once but under ten times. This chain connects TRBV28 to TRBJ1-1; maybe TRBD1 (5 bases). CDR1 MDHEN and CDR2 SYDVKM come from the germline V gene. The CDR3 sequence is 15 residues long. Trimming shortened V by 5 bases and J by 0 bases, and 13 bases separated the two germline ends. In DNA, the CDR3 is TGTGCCAGCAGTACCCCGACAGATATGAACACTGAAGCTTTCTTT. It is translated as CASSTPTDMNTEAFF. Full variable domain (rest looked up from reference TRBV28 and TRBJ1-1): DVKVTQSSRYLVKRTGEKVFLECVQDMDHENMFWYRQDPGLGLRLIYFSYDVKMKEKGDIPEGYSVSREKKERFSLILESASTNQTSMYLCASSTPTDMNTEAFFGQGTRLTVV.

A note on this clonotype: One end of the junction fails to match germline, which may point to a read error. The chain combines TRBV6-5 with TRBJ1-1, with no clear D. Per germline, CDR1 MNHEY and CDR2 SVGAGI. The CDR3 is 14 amino acids. The CDR3 region is CASIYGEMNTEDFF. The CDR3 DNA sequence: TGTGCCAGCATTTACGGGGAAATGAACACTGAAGATTTCTTT.

This clonotype has at least ten counts. The V call is TRBV28, the J call TRBJ2-1; D unresolved. CDR1 and CDR2 (germline): MDHEN, SYDVKM. V lost 5 bases to trimming and J lost 9 bases, with 11 bases between them. CDR3 length equals 12 residues. This CDR3 is CASSTKAGEQFF. CDR3 in DNA: TGTGCCAGCAGTACCAAGGCAGGTGAGCAGTTCTTC.

This chain joins TRBV2 and TRBJ1-5; no clear D gene. V lost 3 bases to trimming and J lost 1 base, with 10 bases between them. Germline V lookup: CDR1 SNHLY, CDR2 FYNNEI. CDR3 length: 15 amino acids. The CDR3 bases are TGTGCCAGCAGTGATAGCATGTGGAGCAATCAGCCCCAGCATTTT. This gives the protein CASSDSMWSNQPQHF.

In its sample, this clonotype was seen once. CDR3 DNA sequence: TGTGCCAGCAGAAAGTTGGAGGGTCAGCCCCAGCATTTT. Protein: CASRKLEGQPQHF. This chain links TRBV12-3 or TRBV12-4 with TRBJ1-5; no clear D gene. Trimming took 6 bases from V and 6 from J, leaving 12 bases between them. This CDR3 is 13 amino acids long.

The chain links TRBV18 to TRBJ2-5, with 8 bases aligning to TRBD2. Germline-derived CDR1 and CDR2 are KGHSH and LQKENI. The CDR3 has 16 residues. J gave up 4 bases and V 3 bases, and 10 bases lay outside the gene matches. The CDR3 nucleotides read TGTGCCAGCTCACCCGGGGGACGGGAGGGCCCAGAGACCCAGTACTTC. Encoded protein: CASSPGGREGPETQYF.

This rearrangement joins TRBV5-4 to TRBJ1-2, with TRBD1 identical over 7 bases. Germline values: CDR1 SGHNT, CDR2 YYREEE (reference sequence). V lost 3 bases and J lost 4; bases outside the gene matches: 9. This CDR3 is 15 amino acids long. As DNA, the CDR3 is TGTGCCAGCAGCTCCATGACAGGGAGGGGCTATGGCTACACCTTC. It is translated as CASSSMTGRGYGYTF.

The chain links TRBV12-3 or TRBV12-4 to TRBJ2-1, with TRBD1 matching over 7 bases. V lost 2 bases to trimming and J lost 2 bases; unmatched junction nucleotides: 6. The CDR3 is 16 residues long. CDR3 coding DNA: TGTGCCAGCAGTTTAAGGGGGCTCAACACCTACAATGAGCAGTTCTTC. The encoded protein is CASSLRGLNTYNEQFF.

The V gene is TRBV7-8, the J gene TRBJ1-4, with D unresolved. This CDR3 region has 15 residues. Germline values: CDR1 SGHVS, CDR2 FQNEAQ. Trimming took off 5 bases at V and 3 bases at J, with 13 bases between the two ends. The CDR3 sequence is CASSHMRTSNEKLFF. The CDR3 DNA reads as TGTGCCAGCAGCCACATGCGGACTTCTAATGAAAAACTGTTTTTT.

The V and J genes are TRBV19 and TRBJ2-2, with D hard to call. The germline V gene encodes CDR1 LNHDA and CDR2 SQIVND (reference sequence). CDR3 length equals 14 residues. Between the trimmed V and J ends, which lost 5 bases and 0 bases, there was a span of 7 bases. The chain's CDR3 is CASSPNTNTGELFF. CDR3 coding DNA: TGTGCCAGTAGTCCGAACACGAACACCGGGGAGCTGTTTTTT.

Only a few counts were recorded for this clonotype. The chain couples TRBV5-4 to TRBJ2-2, with 10 bases fitting TRBD2. Germline V gives CDR1 SGHNT, CDR2 YYREEE (reference sequence). The CDR3 extends over 17 amino acids. Trimming removed 4 bases from V and 4 bases from J; junction bases left unmatched: 10. CDR3: CASSRGAGGDSTGELFF. CDR3 nucleotide sequence: TGTGCCAGCAGCCGTGGAGCGGGAGGGGATAGCACCGGGGAGCTGTTTTTT. Complete variable domain (other parts from reference TRBV5-4 and TRBJ2-2): ETGVTQSPTHLIKTRGQQVTLRCSSQSGHNTVSWYQQALGQGPQFIFQYYREEENGRGNFPPRFSGLQFPNYSSELNVNALELDDSALYLCASSRGAGGDSTGELFFGEGSRLTVL.

The chain carries TRBV12-3 or TRBV12-4 and TRBJ1-1, with a weak D call TRBD1 (5 bases). This CDR3 comprises 13 residues. V was shortened by 5 bases and J by 12 bases, with 19 bases between the two germline ends. CDR3 protein: CASSGTVGVISFF. As DNA, the CDR3 is TGTGCCAGCAGTGGTACAGTGGGGGTTATATCTTTCTTT.

This clonotype came up a few times. The rearrangement joins TRBV11-1 to TRBJ2-7, with D perhaps TRBD1 (5 bases). Germline CDR1 reads SGHAT; CDR2 reads FQDESV (reference sequence). V shed 5 bases and J shed 0 bases, with 20 bases lying between them. This CDR3 spans 17 amino acids. The CDR3 DNA reads as TGTGCCAGCAGCCCGTCCGTGGTGGGGCAAATCTCCTACGAGCAGTACTTC. Its translation: CASSPSVVGQISYEQYF.

This rearrangement joins TRBV12-5 to TRBJ2-2; D remains unclear. CDR1 LGHNT and CDR2 FRNRAP come from the germline V gene. V was cut by 6 bases and J by 5 bases, with 10 bases left in between. The CDR3 loop spans 13 amino acids. This chain's CDR3 is CASGVRPTGELFF. In DNA, the CDR3 is TGTGCTAGTGGGGTCCGACCTACCGGGGAGCTGTTTTTT.

Concerning this clonotype itself: A read error may be the cause here, since a much bigger clone is one base away. V is TRBV7-6 and J is TRBJ2-5, with a tentative D call TRBD2 (6 bases). The CDR3 covers 14 residues. Germline CDR1 is SGHVS and CDR2 is FNYEAQ. CDR3 region: CASSLGREKETPYF. CDR3 bases: TGTGCCAGCAGCTTGGGCCGGGAGAAAGAGACCCCGTACTTC.

This chain joins TRBV7-6 and TRBJ1-1; 7 bases fit TRBD1. The CDR3 is 14 amino acids. V trimming: 5 bases; J trimming: 1 base; junction bases outside the gene matches: 4. Per germline, CDR1 SGHVS and CDR2 FNYEAQ. CDR3 coding DNA: TGTGCCAGCAGCCAAAGGGACAGGAACACTGAAGCTTTCTTT. This gives the protein CASSQRDRNTEAFF.

This clonotype came up many times. The chain links TRBV7-2 to TRBJ2-7; no definite D call. Germline V gene lookup returns CDR1 SGHTA and CDR2 FQGNSA. Trimming removed 1 base from V and 4 bases from J, with 17 bases in between. CDR3 length: 16 residues. CDR3 in amino acids: CASSLEANLILYEQYF. CDR3 sequence (DNA): TGTGCCAGCAGCTTAGAGGCGAATCTGATACTTTACGAGCAGTACTTC.